Below, 2 T cell receptor beta chains from the same sample are listed, as sequenced in a study of cytomegalovirus exposure and HLA in healthy donors. With 60 Vbeta and 13 Jbeta primers, the PCR was carried out. Libraries were prepared by immunoSEQ multiplex PCR; TCRdb keeps only in-frame clonotypes and omits some of them. Here the sample spans tens of thousands of clones, about 70% being singletons. Sequenced sample: PBMCs. These receptors were taken from a middle-aged man in good health and CMV-seropositive.

There are many counts of this clone. V and J are TRBV4-3 and TRBJ1-5, with a tentative D call TRBD1 (5 bases). CDR3 size: 15 residues. CDR1 LGHNA and CDR2 YSLEER come from the germline V gene. V was pared by 0 bases and J by 5 bases, with 11 bases between. CDR3 in amino acids: CASSQDGGWDQPQHF. CDR3 in DNA: TGCGCCAGCAGCCAAGACGGGGGTTGGGATCAGCCCCAGCATTTT.

The J gene is TRBJ1-2, the V gene TRBV6-5; TRBD1 aligns across 11 bases. The V and J ends lost 10 bases and 11 bases, in that order; junction bases with no gene match: 9. The CDR3 contains 12 residues. Germline lookup yields CDR1 MNHEY and CDR2 SVGAGI. DNA for the CDR3: TGTGCCACCTTAAAGGGGACAGGGGGTTACACCTTC. Translating gives CATLKGTGGYTF.